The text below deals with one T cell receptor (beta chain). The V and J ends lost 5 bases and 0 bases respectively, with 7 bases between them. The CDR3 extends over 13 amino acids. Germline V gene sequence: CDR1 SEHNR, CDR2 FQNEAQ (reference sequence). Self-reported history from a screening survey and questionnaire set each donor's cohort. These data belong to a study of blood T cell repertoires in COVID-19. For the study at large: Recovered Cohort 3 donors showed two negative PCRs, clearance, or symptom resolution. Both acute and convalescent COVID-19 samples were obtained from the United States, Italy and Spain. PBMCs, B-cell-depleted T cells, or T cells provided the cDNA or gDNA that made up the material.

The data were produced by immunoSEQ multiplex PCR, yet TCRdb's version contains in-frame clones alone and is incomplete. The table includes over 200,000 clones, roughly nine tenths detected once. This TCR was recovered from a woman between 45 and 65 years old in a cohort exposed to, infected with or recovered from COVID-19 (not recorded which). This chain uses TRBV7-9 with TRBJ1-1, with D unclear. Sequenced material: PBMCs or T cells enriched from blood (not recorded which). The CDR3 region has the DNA TGTGCCAGCAGCACCTATATGAACACTGAAGCTTTCTTT. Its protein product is CASSTYMNTEAFF.